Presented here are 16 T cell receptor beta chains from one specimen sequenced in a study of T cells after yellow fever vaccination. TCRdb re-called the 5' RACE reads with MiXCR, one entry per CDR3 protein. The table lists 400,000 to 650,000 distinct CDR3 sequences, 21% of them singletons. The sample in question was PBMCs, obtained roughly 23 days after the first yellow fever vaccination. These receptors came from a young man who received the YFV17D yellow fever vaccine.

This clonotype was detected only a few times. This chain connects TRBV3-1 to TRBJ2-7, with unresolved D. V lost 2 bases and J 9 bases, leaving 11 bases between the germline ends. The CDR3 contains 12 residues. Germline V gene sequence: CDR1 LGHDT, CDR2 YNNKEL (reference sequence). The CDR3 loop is CASSQFTAWQYF. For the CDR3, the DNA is TGTGCCAGCAGCCAATTTACCGCGTGGCAGTACTTC.

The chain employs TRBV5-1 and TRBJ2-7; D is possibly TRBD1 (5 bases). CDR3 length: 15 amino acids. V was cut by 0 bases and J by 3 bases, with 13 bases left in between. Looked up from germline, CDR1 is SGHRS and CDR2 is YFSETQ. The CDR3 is CASSLAPGPVYEQYF. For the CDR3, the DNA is TGCGCCAGCAGCTTGGCGCCAGGGCCGGTCTACGAGCAGTACTTC. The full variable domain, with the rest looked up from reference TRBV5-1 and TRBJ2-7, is KAGVTQTPRYLIKTRGQQVTLSCSPISGHRSVSWYQQTPGQGLQFLFEYFSETQRNKGNFPGRFSGRQFSNSRSEMNVSTLELGDSALYLCASSLAPGPVYEQYFGPGTRLTVT.

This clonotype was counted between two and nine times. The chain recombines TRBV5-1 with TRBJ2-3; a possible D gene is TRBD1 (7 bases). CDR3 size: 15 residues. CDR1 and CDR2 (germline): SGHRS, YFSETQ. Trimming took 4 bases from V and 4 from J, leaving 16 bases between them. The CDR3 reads CASSPGGQFPDTQYF. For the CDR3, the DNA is TGCGCCAGCAGCCCCGGGGGACAGTTCCCAGATACGCAGTATTTT.

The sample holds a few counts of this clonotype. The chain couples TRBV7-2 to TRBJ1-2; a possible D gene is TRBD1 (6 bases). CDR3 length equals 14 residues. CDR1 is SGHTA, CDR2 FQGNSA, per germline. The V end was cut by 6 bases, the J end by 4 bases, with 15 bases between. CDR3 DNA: TGTGCCAGCAGTCGAGAACAGGGATTCTATGGCTACACCTTC. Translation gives CASSREQGFYGYTF.

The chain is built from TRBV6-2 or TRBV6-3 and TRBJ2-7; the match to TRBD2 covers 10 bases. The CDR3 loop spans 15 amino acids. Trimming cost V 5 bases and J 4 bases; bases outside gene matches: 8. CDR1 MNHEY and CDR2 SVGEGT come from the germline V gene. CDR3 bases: TGTGCCAGCAGTCGTCTAGCGGGGGCTTCTTACGAGCAGTACGTC. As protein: CASSRLAGASYEQYV.

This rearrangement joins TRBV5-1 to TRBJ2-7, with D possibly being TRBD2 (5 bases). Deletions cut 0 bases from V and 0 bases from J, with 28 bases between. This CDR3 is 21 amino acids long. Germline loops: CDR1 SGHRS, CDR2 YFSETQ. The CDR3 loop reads CASSLGVLEAKAPFYSYEQYF. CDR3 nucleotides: TGCGCCAGCAGCTTGGGGGTTTTGGAGGCCAAGGCCCCCTTTTACTCCTACGAGCAGTACTTC.

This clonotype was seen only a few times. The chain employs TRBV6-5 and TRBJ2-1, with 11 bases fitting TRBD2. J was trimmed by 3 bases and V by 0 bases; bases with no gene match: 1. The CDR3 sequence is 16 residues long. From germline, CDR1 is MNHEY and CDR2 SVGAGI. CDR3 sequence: CASSYSGLAVYNEQFF. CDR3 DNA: TGTGCCAGCAGTTACTCGGGACTAGCGGTCTACAATGAGCAGTTCTTC.

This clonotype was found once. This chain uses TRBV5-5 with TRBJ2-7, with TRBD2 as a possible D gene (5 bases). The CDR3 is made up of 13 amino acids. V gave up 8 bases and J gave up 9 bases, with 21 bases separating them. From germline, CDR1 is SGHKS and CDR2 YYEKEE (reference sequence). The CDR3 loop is CARGLEGLCGQYF. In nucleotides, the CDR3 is TGTGCCAGGGGCCTCGAGGGCCTCTGCGGGCAGTACTTC.

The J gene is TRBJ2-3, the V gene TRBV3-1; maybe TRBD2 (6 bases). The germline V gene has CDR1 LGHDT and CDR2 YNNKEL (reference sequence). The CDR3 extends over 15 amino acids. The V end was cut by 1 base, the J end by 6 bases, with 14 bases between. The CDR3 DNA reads TGTGCCAGCAGCCAAGTTCGGGAGAAAACGGATACGCAGTATTTT. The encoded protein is CASSQVREKTDTQYF.

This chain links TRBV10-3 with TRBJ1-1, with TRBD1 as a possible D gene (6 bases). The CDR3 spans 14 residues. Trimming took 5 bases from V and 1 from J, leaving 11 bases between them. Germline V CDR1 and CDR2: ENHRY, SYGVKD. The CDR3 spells CAISNRAWNTEAFF. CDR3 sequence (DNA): TGTGCCATCAGTAACAGGGCTTGGAACACTGAAGCTTTCTTT.

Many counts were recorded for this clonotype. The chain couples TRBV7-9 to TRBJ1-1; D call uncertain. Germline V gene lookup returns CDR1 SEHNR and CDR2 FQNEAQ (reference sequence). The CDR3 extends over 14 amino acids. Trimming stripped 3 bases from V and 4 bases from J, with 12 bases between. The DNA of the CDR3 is TGTGCCAGCAGCTTTGAGTCGGGATCCACTGAAGCTTTCTTT. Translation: CASSFESGSTEAFF.

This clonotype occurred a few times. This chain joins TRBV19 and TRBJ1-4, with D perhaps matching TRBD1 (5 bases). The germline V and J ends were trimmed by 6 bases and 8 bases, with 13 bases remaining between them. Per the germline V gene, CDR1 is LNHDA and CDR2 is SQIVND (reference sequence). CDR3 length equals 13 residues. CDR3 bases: TGTGCCAGTAGCAAACAGGTCGTCGAAAAACTGTTTTTT. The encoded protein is CASSKQVVEKLFF.

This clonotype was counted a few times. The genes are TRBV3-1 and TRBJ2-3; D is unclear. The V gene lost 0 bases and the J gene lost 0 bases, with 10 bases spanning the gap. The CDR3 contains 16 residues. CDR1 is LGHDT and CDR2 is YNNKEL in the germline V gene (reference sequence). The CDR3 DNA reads TGTGCCAGCAGCCAAGATTTCGGAAGTAGCACAGATACGCAGTATTTT. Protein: CASSQDFGSSTDTQYF.

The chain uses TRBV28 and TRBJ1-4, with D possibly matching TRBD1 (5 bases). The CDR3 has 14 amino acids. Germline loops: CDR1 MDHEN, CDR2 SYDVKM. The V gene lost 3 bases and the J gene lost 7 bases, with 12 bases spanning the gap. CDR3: CASSFTTGAEKLFF. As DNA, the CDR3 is TGTGCCAGCAGTTTTACTACCGGGGCTGAAAAACTGTTTTTT.

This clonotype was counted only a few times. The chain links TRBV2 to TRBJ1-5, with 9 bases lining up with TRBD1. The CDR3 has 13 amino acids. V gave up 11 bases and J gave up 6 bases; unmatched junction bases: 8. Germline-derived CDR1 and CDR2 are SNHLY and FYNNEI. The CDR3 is CAVQGADGQPQHF. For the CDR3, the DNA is TGTGCCGTACAGGGGGCGGACGGTCAGCCCCAGCATTTT.

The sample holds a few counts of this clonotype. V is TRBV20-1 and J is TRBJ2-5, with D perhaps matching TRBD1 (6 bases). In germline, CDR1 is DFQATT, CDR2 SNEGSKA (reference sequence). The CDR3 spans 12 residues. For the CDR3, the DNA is TGCAGCACGGGCAGGGGTGGGGAGACCCAGTACTTC. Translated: CSTGRGGETQYF.